Shown below are 6 T cell receptor beta chains from a single sample sequenced in a study of tumor and adjacent non-tumor tissue in lung cancer. No cell sorting was done before RNA was extracted from the tissue. The library came from three nested PCR rounds adapted from ARM-PCR protocols. From the multiplex PCR reads, TCRdb called clonotypes with MiXCR, one entry per CDR3 protein. This sample yields about 81,000 distinct CDR3 sequences, of which 72% are seen a single time; approximately 10% belongs to the top ten. Sample: lung tumor tissue. Receptor source: a woman aged 40 to 50 with non-small cell lung cancer.

As to this clonotype: At one end, the junction sequence differs from germline, possibly due to a read error. The chain carries TRBV20-1 and TRBJ2-5; D is unresolved. Germline lookup yields CDR1 DFQATT and CDR2 SNEGSKA (reference sequence). The CDR3 has 13 amino acids. The CDR3 nucleotides read TGCAGTGTTAGATCCCCCGGCGGCGAGACCCAGTACTTC. Protein: CSVRSPGGETQYF.

This clonotype was counted only a few times. The rearrangement links TRBV28 to TRBJ2-3; 10 nucleotides agree with TRBD2. The J segment lost 8 bases and the V segment lost 5 bases, leaving 10 bases of the junction unmatched. The CDR3 runs to 15 residues. Looked up from germline, CDR1 is MDHEN and CDR2 is SYDVKM. CDR3 residues: CASSDPAGGAGTQYF. As DNA, the CDR3 is TGTGCCAGCAGTGATCCAGCGGGGGGGGCAGGTACGCAGTATTTT.

This clonotype appeared a single time. With a much larger clone just one base away, this may be a read error. This rearrangement joins TRBV5-1 to TRBJ2-6; D is uncertain. Germline lookup yields CDR1 SGHRS and CDR2 YFSETQ. The CDR3 is 15 amino acids. The CDR3 DNA is TGCGCCAGCAGCTTGAGGCACTCTGGGCCCAACGTCCTGACTTTC. This encodes CASSLRHSGPNVLTF.

This clonotype was recorded many times. V is TRBV7-9 and J is TRBJ1-1; D might be TRBD1 (6 bases). This CDR3 has 13 residues. The germline V gene has CDR1 SEHNR and CDR2 FQNEAQ (reference sequence). V lost 5 bases, J lost 4 bases, and 11 bases lay in between. CDR3 residues: CASSLMGATEAFF. In nucleotides, the CDR3 is TGTGCCAGCAGCCTAATGGGGGCCACTGAAGCTTTCTTT. Full variable domain (missing parts from reference TRBV7-9 and TRBJ1-1): DTGVSQNPRHKITKRGQNVTFRCDPISEHNRLYWYRQTLGQGPEFLTYFQNEAQLEKSRLLSDRFSAERPKGSFSTLEIQRTEQGDSAMYLCASSLMGATEAFFGQGTRLTVV.

The J gene is TRBJ2-3, the V gene TRBV6-1, with D perhaps matching TRBD2 (5 bases). CDR1 is MNHNS and CDR2 is SASEGT in the germline V gene. The CDR3 runs 18 residues. V was cut by 2 bases and J by 1 base, with 19 bases left in between. This CDR3 reads CASSEWMRATLGTDTQYF. The CDR3 region has the DNA TGTGCCAGCAGTGAATGGATGAGGGCAACCCTCGGCACAGATACGCAGTATTTT.

Remarks on this clonotype: A read error is possible here, since a much larger clone lies one base away. The rearrangement links TRBV5-1 to TRBJ1-1; D gene unclear. V was shortened by 4 bases and J by 3 bases, with 13 bases between the two germline ends. This CDR3 is 14 amino acids long. The germline V gene has CDR1 SGHRS and CDR2 YFSETQ. CDR3 nucleotide sequence: TGCGCCAGCAGCCCGGCGACAATTTACACTGAAGCTTTCTTT. Translating gives CASSPATIYTEAFF.